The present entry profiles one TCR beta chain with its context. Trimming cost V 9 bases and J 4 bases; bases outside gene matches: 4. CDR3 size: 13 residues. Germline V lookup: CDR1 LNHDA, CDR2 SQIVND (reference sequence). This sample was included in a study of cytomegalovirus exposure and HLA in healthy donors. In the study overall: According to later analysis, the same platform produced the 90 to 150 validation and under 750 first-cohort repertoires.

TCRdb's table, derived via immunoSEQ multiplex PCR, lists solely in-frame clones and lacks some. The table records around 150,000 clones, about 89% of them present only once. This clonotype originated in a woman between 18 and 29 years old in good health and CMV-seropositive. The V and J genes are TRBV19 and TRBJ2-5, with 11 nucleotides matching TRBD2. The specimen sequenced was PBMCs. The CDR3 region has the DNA TGTGCCAGCCAAGGACTAGCGGGAGAGACCCAGTACTTC. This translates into CASQGLAGETQYF.